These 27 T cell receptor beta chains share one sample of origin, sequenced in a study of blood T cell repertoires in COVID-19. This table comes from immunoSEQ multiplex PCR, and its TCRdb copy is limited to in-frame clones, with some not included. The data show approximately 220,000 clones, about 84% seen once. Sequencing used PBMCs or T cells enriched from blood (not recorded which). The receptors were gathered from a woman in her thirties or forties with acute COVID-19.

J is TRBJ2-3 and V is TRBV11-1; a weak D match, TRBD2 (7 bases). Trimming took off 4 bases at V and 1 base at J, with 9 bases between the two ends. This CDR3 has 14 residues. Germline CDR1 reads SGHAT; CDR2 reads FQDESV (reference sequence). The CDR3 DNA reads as TGTGCCAGCAGCTCGGGGGGCGGCACAGATACGCAGTATTTT. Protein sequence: CASSSGGGTDTQYF. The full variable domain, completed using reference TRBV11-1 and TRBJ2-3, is EAEVAQSPRYKITEKSQAVAFWCDPISGHATLYWYRQILGQGPELLVQFQDESVVDDSQLPKDRFSAERLKGVDSTLKIQPAELGDSAMYLCASSSGGGTDTQYFGPGTRLTVL.

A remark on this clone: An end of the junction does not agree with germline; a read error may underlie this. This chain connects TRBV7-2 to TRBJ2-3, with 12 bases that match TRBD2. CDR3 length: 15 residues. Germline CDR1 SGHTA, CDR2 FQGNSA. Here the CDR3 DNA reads TGTGCCAGCAGCCTAGCGGGAGGGTACACAGATACGCAGTATTTT. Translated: CASSLAGGYTDTQYF.

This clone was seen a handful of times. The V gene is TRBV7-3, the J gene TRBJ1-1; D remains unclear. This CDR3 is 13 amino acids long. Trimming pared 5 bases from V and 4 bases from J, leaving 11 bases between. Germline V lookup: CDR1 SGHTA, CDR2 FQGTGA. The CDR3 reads CASSPTRSTEAFF. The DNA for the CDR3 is TGTGCCAGCAGCCCGACCCGGAGCACTGAAGCTTTCTTT.

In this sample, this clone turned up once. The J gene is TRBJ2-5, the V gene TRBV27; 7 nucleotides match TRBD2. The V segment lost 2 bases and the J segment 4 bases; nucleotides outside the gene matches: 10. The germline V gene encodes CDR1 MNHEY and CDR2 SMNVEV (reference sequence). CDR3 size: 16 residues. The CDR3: CASSLGGLPGGETQYF. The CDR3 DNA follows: TGTGCCAGCAGTTTAGGCGGGTTGCCGGGAGGAGAGACCCAGTACTTC.

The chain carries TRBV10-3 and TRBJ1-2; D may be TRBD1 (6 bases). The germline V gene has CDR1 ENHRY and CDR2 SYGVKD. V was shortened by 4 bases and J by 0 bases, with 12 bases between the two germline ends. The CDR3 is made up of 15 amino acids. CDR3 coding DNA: TGTGCCATCAGTGGCCCGGGACAAGCTAACTATGGCTACACCTTC. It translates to CAISGPGQANYGYTF.

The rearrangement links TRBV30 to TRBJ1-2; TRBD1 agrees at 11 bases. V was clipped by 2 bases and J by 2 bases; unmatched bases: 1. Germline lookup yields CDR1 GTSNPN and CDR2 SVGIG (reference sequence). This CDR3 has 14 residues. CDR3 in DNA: TGTGCCTGGAGTCGGACAGGGGGCAACTATGGCTACACCTTC. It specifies CAWSRTGGNYGYTF.

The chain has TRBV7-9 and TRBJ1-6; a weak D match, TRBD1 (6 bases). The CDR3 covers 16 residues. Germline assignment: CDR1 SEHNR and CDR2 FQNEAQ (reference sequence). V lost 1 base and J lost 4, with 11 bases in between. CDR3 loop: CASSLEGHRYNSPLHF. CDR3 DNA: TGTGCCAGCAGCTTAGAGGGACACAGATATAATTCACCCCTCCACTTT.

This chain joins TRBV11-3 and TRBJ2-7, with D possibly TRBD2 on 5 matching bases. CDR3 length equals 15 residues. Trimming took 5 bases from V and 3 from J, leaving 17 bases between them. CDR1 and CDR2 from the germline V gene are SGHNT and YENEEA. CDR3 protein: CASSLHAGEGYEQYF. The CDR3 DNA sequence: TGTGCCAGCAGCCTCCATGCAGGTGAGGGCTACGAGCAGTACTTC.

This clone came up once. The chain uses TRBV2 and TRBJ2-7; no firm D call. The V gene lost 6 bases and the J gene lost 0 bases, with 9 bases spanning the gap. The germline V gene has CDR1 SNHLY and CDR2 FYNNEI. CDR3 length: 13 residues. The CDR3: CASRQQSSYEQYF. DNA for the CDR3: TGTGCCAGCAGACAACAGAGCTCCTACGAGCAGTACTTC.

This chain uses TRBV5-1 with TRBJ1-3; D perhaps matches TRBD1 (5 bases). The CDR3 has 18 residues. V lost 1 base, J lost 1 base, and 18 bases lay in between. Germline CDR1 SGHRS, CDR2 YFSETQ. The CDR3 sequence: CASSLRGGSSGSGNTIYF. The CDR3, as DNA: TGCGCCAGCAGCTTGAGGGGAGGTTCAAGTGGATCTGGAAACACCATATATTTT.

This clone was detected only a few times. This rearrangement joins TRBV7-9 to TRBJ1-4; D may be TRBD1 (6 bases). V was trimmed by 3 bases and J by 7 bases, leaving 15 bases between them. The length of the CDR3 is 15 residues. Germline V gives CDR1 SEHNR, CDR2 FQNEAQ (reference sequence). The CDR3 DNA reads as TGTGCCAGCAGCTTGGGCCCAGGGGTTAGTGAAAAACTGTTTTTT. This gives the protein CASSLGPGVSEKLFF.

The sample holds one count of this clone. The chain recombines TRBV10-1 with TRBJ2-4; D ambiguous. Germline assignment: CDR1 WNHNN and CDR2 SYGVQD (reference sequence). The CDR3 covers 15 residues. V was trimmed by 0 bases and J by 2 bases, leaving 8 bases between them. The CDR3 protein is CASSESSRSKNIQYF. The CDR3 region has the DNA TGCGCCAGCAGTGAGTCGTCCAGGTCCAAAAACATTCAGTACTTC.

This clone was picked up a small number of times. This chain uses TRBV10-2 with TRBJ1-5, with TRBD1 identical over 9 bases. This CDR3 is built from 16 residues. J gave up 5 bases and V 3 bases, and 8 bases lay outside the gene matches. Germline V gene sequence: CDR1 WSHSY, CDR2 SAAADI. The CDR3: CASSDGTGGRYQPQHF. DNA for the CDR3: TGCGCCAGCAGTGATGGTACAGGGGGCCGTTATCAGCCCCAGCATTTT.

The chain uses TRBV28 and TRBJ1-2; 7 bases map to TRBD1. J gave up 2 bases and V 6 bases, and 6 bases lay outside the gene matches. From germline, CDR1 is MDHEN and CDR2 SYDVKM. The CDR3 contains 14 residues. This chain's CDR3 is CASRAGGSNYGYTF. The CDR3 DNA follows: TGTGCCAGCAGGGCAGGGGGATCCAACTATGGCTACACCTTC.

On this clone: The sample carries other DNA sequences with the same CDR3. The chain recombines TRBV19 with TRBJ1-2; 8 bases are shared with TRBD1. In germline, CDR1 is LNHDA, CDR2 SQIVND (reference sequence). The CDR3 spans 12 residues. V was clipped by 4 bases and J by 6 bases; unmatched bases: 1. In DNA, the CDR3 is TGTGCCAGTAGTAGGACAGGGAATGGCTACACCTTC. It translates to CASSRTGNGYTF.

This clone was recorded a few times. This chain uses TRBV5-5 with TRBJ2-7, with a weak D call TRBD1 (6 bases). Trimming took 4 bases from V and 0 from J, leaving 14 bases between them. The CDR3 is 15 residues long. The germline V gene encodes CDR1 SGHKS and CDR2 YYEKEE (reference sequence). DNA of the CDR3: TGTGCCAGCAGCCCCCAGGGGTTTGGCTCCTACGAGCAGTACTTC. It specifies CASSPQGFGSYEQYF.

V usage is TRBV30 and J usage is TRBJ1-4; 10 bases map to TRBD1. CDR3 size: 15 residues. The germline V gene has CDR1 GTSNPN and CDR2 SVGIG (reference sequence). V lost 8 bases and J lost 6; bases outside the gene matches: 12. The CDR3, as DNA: TGTGCCCACGCCGGGACAGGGGTTTACGATGAAAAACTGTTTTTT. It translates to CAHAGTGVYDEKLFF. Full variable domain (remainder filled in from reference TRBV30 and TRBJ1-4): SQTIHQWPATLVQPVGSPLSLECTVEGTSNPNLYWYRQAAGRGLQLLFYSVGIGQISSEVPQNLSASRPQDRQFILSSKKLLLSDSGFYLCAHAGTGVYDEKLFFGSGTQLSVL.

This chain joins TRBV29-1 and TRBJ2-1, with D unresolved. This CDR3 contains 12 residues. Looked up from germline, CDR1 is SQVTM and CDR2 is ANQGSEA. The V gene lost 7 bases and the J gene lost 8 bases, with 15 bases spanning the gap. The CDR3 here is CSALPTAHEQFF. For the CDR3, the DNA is TGCAGCGCCTTACCCACTGCCCATGAGCAGTTCTTC.

CDR3 bases: TGTGCCACCCACCGGGGGTTTACCTACGAGCAGTACTTC. Amino acids: CATHRGFTYEQYF. The J gene is TRBJ2-7, the V gene TRBV6-5, with D maybe TRBD2 (6 bases). Deletions cut 10 bases from V and 2 bases from J, with 15 bases between. CDR1 and CDR2 (germline): MNHEY, SVGAGI. The CDR3 spans 13 residues.

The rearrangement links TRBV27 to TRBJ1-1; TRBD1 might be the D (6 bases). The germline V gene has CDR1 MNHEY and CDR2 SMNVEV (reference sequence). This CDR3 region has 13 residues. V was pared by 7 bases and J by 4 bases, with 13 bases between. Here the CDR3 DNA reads TGTGCCAGCATCGGGGGGCGCGGCACTGAAGCTTTCTTT. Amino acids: CASIGGRGTEAFF.

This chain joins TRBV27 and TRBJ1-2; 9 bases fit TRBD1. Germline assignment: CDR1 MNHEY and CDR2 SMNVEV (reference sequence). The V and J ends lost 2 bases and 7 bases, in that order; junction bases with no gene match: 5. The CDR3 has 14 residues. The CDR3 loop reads CASSLLGTGFGYTF. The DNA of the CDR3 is TGTGCCAGCAGTTTACTCGGGACAGGGTTTGGCTACACCTTC.

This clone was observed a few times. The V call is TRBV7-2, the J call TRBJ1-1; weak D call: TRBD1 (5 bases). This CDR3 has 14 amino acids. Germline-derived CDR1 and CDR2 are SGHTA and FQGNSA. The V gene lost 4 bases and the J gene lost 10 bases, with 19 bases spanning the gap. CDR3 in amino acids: CASSSPGRAGGAFF. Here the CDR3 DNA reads TGTGCCAGCAGCTCCCCGGGCAGGGCCGGGGGAGCTTTCTTT. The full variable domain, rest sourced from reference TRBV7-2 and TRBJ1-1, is GAGVSQSPSNKVTEKGKDVELRCDPISGHTALYWYRQSLGQGLEFLIYFQGNSAPDKSGLPSDRFSAERTGGSVSTLTIQRTQQEDSAVYLCASSSPGRAGGAFFGQGTRLTVV.

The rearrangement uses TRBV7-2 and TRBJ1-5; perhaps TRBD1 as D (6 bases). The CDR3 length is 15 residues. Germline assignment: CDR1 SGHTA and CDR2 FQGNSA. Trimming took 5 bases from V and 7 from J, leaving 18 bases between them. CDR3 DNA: TGTGCCAGCAGCCGCCAACAGGGAGAGGGCCAGCCCCAGCATTTT. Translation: CASSRQQGEGQPQHF.

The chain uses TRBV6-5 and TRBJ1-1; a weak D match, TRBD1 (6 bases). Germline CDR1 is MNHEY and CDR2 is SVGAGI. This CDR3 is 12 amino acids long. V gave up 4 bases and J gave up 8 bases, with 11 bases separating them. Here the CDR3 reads CASSLTGSEAFF. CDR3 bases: TGTGCCAGCAGTTTGACAGGCTCGGAAGCTTTCTTT.

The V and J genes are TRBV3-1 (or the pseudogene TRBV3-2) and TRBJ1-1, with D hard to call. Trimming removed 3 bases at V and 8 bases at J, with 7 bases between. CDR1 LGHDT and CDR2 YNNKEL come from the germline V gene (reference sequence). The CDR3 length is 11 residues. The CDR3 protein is CASSHRGEAFF. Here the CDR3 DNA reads TGTGCCAGCAGCCACCGAGGGGAAGCTTTCTTT.

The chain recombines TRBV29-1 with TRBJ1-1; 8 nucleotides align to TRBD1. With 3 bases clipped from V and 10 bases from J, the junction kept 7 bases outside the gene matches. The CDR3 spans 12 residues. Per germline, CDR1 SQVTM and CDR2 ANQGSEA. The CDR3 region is CSVDRTGRGAFF. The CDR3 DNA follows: TGCAGCGTTGATCGGACAGGGAGGGGAGCTTTCTTT.

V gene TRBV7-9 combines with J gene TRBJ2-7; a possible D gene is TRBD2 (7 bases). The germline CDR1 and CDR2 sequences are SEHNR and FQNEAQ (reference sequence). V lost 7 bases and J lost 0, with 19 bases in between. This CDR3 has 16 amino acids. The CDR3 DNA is TGTGCCAGCACCTCCGGGGGGCCACCTAGCTCCTACGAGCAGTACTTC. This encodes CASTSGGPPSSYEQYF.